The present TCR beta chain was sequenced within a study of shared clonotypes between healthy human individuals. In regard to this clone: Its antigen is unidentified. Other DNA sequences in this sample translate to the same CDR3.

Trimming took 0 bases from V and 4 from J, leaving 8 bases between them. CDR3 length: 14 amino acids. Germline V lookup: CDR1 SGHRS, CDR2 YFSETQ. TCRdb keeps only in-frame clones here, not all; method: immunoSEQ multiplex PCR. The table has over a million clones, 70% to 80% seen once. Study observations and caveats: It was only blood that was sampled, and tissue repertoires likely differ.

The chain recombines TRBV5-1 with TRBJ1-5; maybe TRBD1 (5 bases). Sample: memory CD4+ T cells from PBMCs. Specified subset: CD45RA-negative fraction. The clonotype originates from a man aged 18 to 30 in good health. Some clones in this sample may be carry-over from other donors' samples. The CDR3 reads CASSLGEGNQPQHF. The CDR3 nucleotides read TGCGCCAGCAGCTTGGGAGAGGGGAATCAGCCCCAGCATTTT.